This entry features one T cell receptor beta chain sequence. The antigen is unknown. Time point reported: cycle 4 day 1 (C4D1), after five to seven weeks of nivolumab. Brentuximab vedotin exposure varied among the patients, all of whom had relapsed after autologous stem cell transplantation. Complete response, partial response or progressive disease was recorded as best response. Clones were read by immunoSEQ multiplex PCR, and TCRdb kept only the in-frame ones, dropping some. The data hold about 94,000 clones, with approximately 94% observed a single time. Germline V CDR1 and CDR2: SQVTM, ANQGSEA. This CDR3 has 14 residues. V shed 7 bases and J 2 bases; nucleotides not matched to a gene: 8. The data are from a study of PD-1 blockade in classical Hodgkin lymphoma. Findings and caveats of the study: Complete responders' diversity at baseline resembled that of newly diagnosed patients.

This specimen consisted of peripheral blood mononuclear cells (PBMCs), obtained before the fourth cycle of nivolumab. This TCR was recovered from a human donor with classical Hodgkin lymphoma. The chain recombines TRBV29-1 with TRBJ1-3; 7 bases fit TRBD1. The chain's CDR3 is CSALGTVAGNTIYF. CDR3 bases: TGCAGCGCGCTCGGGACAGTCGCTGGAAACACCATATATTTT.